This entry is about one T cell receptor (beta chain). Described treatment: about 20 received Ad26.COV2.S at low or high dose, single or two shots; about 5 received placebo; per-sample allocation not given. Sampling was done on day 63 after the first vaccine or placebo injection. The sample came from a Boston adult aged 18-55 years. Germline V CDR1 and CDR2: ENHRY, SYGVKD. Between the trimmed V and J ends, which lost 4 bases and 0 bases, there was a span of 13 bases. This CDR3 is 16 amino acids long. The sample originates from a study of Ad26.COV2.S vaccination and SARS-CoV-2 variants. Assay: immunoSEQ multiplex PCR; the TCRdb copy retains only in-frame clones and omits some. The table lists 350,000 to 400,000 clones, about 85% of them singletons.

This receptor was identified in a person between 18 and 59 years old who received the Ad26.COV2.S COVID-19 vaccine or a placebo. Here the sequenced sample was peripheral blood, taken in a trial of Ad26.COV2.S vaccine versus placebo. J is TRBJ1-3 and V is TRBV10-3; D might be TRBD1 (6 bases). CDR3 region: CAISGQVLSSGNTIYF. In nucleotides, the CDR3 is TGTGCCATCAGTGGACAGGTGTTGAGCTCTGGAAACACCATATATTTT.